This T cell receptor beta chain was documented in a study of OX40 agonist ivuxolimab in advanced cancers. Study in general: Cancers in dose escalation were hepatocellular, melanoma, renal cell and head and neck.

TCRdb's table, derived via immunoSEQ multiplex PCR, lists solely in-frame clones and lacks some. The profile covers around 70,000 clones, with 84% appearing a single time and about 1% taken by the ten largest. From germline, CDR1 is SNHLY and CDR2 FYNNEI. V lost 0 bases and J lost 7, with 6 bases in between. The CDR3 runs to 12 residues. The V call is TRBV2, the J call TRBJ1-2; D is ambiguous. This specimen was CD4+ or CD8+ T cells sorted from blood, taken in a trial of the OX40 agonist ivuxolimab. This sequence was found in an adult with an advanced solid tumor such as melanoma, head and neck, liver or kidney cancer. CDR3 protein: CASSEAGGGYTF. The CDR3 DNA reads TGTGCCAGCAGTGAAGCTGGCGGTGGCTACACCTTC.